This passage covers 11 T cell receptor beta chains from one sample sequenced in a study of blood T cell repertoires in COVID-19. Libraries were prepared by immunoSEQ multiplex PCR; TCRdb keeps only in-frame clonotypes and omits some of them. This table holds roughly 160,000 clones, around 67% found once. Sequenced: peripheral blood. Every receptor here comes from a woman older than 75 with acute or convalescent COVID-19.

The chain links TRBV28 to TRBJ1-2, with a weak D call TRBD1 (6 bases). Trimming pared 8 bases from V and 1 base from J, leaving 14 bases between. Germline V gene sequence: CDR1 MDHEN, CDR2 SYDVKM. This CDR3 spans 14 amino acids. The CDR3 coding sequence is TGTGCCAGCGGGGGGGCGGGAAATAACTATGGCTACACCTTC. Its protein product is CASGGAGNNYGYTF.

This sequence joins TRBV19 and TRBJ2-1; 14 bases match TRBD2. This CDR3 has 15 amino acids. V lost 4 bases, J lost 9 bases, and 5 bases stayed unmatched. Germline assignment: CDR1 LNHDA and CDR2 SQIVND (reference sequence). The CDR3 nucleotides are TGTGCCAGTAGTACCTCGGGACTAGCGGGAGCTGAGCAGTTCTTC. As protein: CASSTSGLAGAEQFF.

This clone was seen more than once but under ten times. This sequence joins TRBV6-6 and TRBJ1-6; 10 bases map to TRBD1. V was pared by 0 bases and J by 10 bases, with 3 bases of the junction left unmatched. The germline gives CDR1 MNHNY, CDR2 SVGAGI (reference sequence). The CDR3 is 15 residues long. The CDR3 protein is CASSYSGTGDSPLHF. DNA of the CDR3: TGTGCCAGCAGTTACTCCGGGACAGGGGACTCACCCCTCCACTTT.

V is TRBV6-5 and J is TRBJ1-3; 9 bases are a match to TRBD1. CDR1 MNHEY and CDR2 SVGAGI come from the germline V gene. V shed 10 bases and J 4 bases; nucleotides not matched to a gene: 8. CDR3 length: 14 residues. The CDR3: CATQQGAWGNTIYF. In DNA form, the CDR3 reads TGTGCCACACAACAGGGGGCGTGGGGAAACACCATATATTTT.

This clone occurred a few times. The chain recombines TRBV7-3 with TRBJ2-7; D gene uncertain. With 0 bases removed from V and 5 bases from J, the gap between germline ends came to 8 bases. This CDR3 contains 13 residues. Per the germline V gene, CDR1 is SGHTA and CDR2 is FQGTGA. CDR3 loop: CASSLTSVNEQYF. In DNA form, the CDR3 reads TGTGCCAGCAGCTTAACTAGTGTAAACGAGCAGTACTTC.

A single count supports this clone. In nucleotides, the CDR3 is TGTGCCAGCAGCACTACAGGGGTTGGGGCCAACGTCCTGACTTTC. Its translation: CASSTTGVGANVLTF. The chain combines TRBV28 with TRBJ2-6; 7 bases align to TRBD1. Unmatched junction bases numbered 5, after V lost 6 bases and J lost 3 bases. In germline, CDR1 is MDHEN, CDR2 SYDVKM. The CDR3 has 15 residues.

The gene calls are TRBV4-3 and TRBJ2-3; D is ambiguous. Germline assignment: CDR1 LGHNA and CDR2 YSLEER. The V gene lost 4 bases and the J gene lost 0 bases, with 11 bases spanning the gap. The CDR3 totals 15 residues. The CDR3 spells CASSRQKSSTDTQYF. The CDR3 bases are TGCGCCAGCAGCCGTCAGAAAAGTAGCACAGATACGCAGTATTTT.

Of note for this clone: An end of the junction differs from the germline gene, which may be a read error. This chain uses TRBV27 with TRBJ2-1, with D maybe TRBD1 (5 bases). Germline V gives CDR1 MNHEY, CDR2 SMNVEV (reference sequence). This CDR3 spans 16 amino acids. The CDR3 spells CASSLYPSDNYNEQFF. CDR3 DNA sequence: TGTGCCAGCAGCTTATATCCCTCGGACAACTACAATGAGCAGTTCTTC.

The chain employs TRBV19 and TRBJ2-3, with D maybe TRBD1 (5 bases). V shed 9 bases and J shed 0 bases, with 13 bases lying between them. This CDR3 has 14 residues. CDR1 is LNHDA and CDR2 is SQIVND in the germline V gene (reference sequence). The CDR3 sequence: CASQDTSSTDTQYF. The CDR3 DNA sequence: TGTGCCAGCCAGGACACCTCCAGCACAGATACGCAGTATTTT. Full variable domain (remainder filled in from reference TRBV19 and TRBJ2-3): DGGITQSPKYLFRKEGQNVTLSCEQNLNHDAMYWYRQDPGQGLRLIYYSQIVNDFQKGDIAEGYSVSREKKESFPLTVTSAQKNPTAFYLCASQDTSSTDTQYFGPGTRLTVL.

For this clone: A much bigger clone sits one base away, suggesting this may be a read error. This chain uses TRBV3-1 (or the pseudogene TRBV3-2) with TRBJ2-2, with 7 bases fitting TRBD2. Unmatched junction bases numbered 2, after V lost 0 bases and J lost 1 base. The germline V gene encodes CDR1 LGHDT and CDR2 YNNKEL (reference sequence). The length of the CDR3 is 16 residues. The CDR3 DNA sequence: TGTGCCAGCAGCCAAGATGTAGCGGGGAACACCGGGGAGCTGTTTTTT. Translated, it gives CASSQDVAGNTGELFF.

The chain carries TRBV3-1 (or the pseudogene TRBV3-2) and TRBJ1-6, with 8 bases fitting TRBD1. CDR3 size: 15 residues. Germline-derived CDR1 and CDR2 are LGHDT and YNNKEL (reference sequence). The junction had 6 bases not matched to a gene; V was cut back by 4 bases and J by 7 bases. CDR3 nucleotides: TGTGCCAGCAGCCCAGGGGGCAGTAGGAATTCACCCCTCCACTTT. This gives the protein CASSPGGSRNSPLHF.